These 26 T cell receptor beta chains originate from one sample sequenced in a study of blood T cell repertoires in COVID-19. The protocol was immunoSEQ multiplex PCR, while the TCRdb copy is restricted to in-frame clones and leaves out a portion. The top ten clones hold 15% to 20% of a sample with under 200,000 clones, approximately 81% of them seen once. Sequenced material: PBMCs or T cells enriched from blood (not recorded which). All receptors come from a man aged 60 to 69 who had recovered from COVID-19.

The chain employs TRBV30 and TRBJ1-2; TRBD1 matches at 10 bases. V was clipped by 6 bases and J by 3 bases; unmatched bases: 4. Germline assignment: CDR1 GTSNPN and CDR2 SVGIG (reference sequence). The CDR3 spans 13 residues. The CDR3 region has the DNA TGTGCCTGTGACAGGGGGCGCGACTATGGCTACACCTTC. Residues: CACDRGRDYGYTF.

This clone was counted once. The chain employs TRBV10-1 and TRBJ2-7; 14 bases match TRBD2. The CDR3 length is 15 residues. V shed 9 bases, J shed 3 bases, and the junction held 7 bases outside the gene matches. Germline-derived CDR1 and CDR2 are WNHNN and SYGVQD (reference sequence). The CDR3 bases are TGCGCCAGGGGACTAGCGGGAGTGTGCCGCTACGAGCAGTACTTC. It specifies CARGLAGVCRYEQYF.

The chain employs TRBV18 and TRBJ2-7; no reliable D call. CDR3 size: 16 residues. Trimming left V 5 bases short and J 2 bases short, with 19 bases between. Germline CDR1 and CDR2: KGHSH and LQKENI. The CDR3 here is CASSNTRRSGPYEQYF. For the CDR3, the DNA is TGTGCCAGCTCAAACACCAGGCGATCAGGTCCCTACGAGCAGTACTTC.

This chain uses TRBV6-1 with TRBJ2-1; TRBD1 matches at 10 bases. CDR1 and CDR2 (germline): MNHNS, SASEGT. The ends lost 0 bases at V and 6 bases at J; junction bases unmatched: 5. This CDR3 spans 16 amino acids. CDR3 in DNA: TGTGCCAGCAGTGAAGCCGCGACAGGGGGCGTCAATGAGCAGTTCTTC. Translating gives CASSEAATGGVNEQFF.

The chain links TRBV12-5 to TRBJ2-3; 9 bases line up with TRBD2. Trimming removed 7 bases from V and 0 bases from J; junction bases left unmatched: 17. The CDR3 covers 19 residues. Germline V lookup: CDR1 LGHNT, CDR2 FRNRAP. CDR3 in amino acids: CASAQMRASGVTSTDTQYF. The CDR3 DNA follows: TGTGCTAGTGCTCAAATGAGGGCTAGCGGGGTTACTAGCACAGATACGCAGTATTTT.

The genes are TRBV29-1 and TRBJ1-4, with TRBD1 matching over 8 bases. This CDR3 has 16 amino acids. CDR1 and CDR2 (germline): SQVTM, ANQGSEA. V shed 1 base, J shed 7 bases, and the junction held 11 bases outside the gene matches. Written as DNA, the CDR3 is TGCAGCGTTGAAGTTAGCTGGACAGGGCTTGGTGAAAAACTGTTTTTT. Its translation: CSVEVSWTGLGEKLFF.

The chain joins TRBV24-1 to TRBJ2-3, with TRBD2 identical over 8 bases. The CDR3 spans 16 residues. Trimming removed 4 bases from V and 4 bases from J; junction bases left unmatched: 9. CDR1 and CDR2 (germline): KGHDR, SFDVKD. The CDR3 nucleotides read TGTGCCACCAGTGACCCCAGCGGGAGTAGCGCAGATACGCAGTATTTT. Its protein product is CATSDPSGSSADTQYF.

This chain uses TRBV5-5 with TRBJ2-3, with D perhaps matching TRBD2 (6 bases). In germline, CDR1 is SGHKS, CDR2 YYEKEE (reference sequence). The CDR3 runs 15 residues. The V end was cut by 5 bases, the J end by 4 bases, with 17 bases between. The CDR3, as DNA: TGTGCCAGCAGACGGGACTTTGGAGGTTCAGATACGCAGTATTTT. It specifies CASRRDFGGSDTQYF.

This clone has just one count. The gene calls are TRBV4-1 and TRBJ2-7; TRBD2 matches at 10 bases. Germline CDR1 reads MGHRA; CDR2 reads YSYEKL. The CDR3 spans 15 residues. V dropped 1 base and J dropped 3; count of bases not matched to a gene: 3. CDR3: CASSQVGTSDYEQYF. Here the CDR3 DNA reads TGCGCCAGCAGCCAAGTTGGGACTAGCGACTACGAGCAGTACTTC.

J is TRBJ2-7 and V is TRBV11-2; TRBD1 matches at 10 bases. This CDR3 comprises 19 residues. With V trimmed by 5 bases and J by 1 base, 17 bases remained unmatched. Germline V CDR1 and CDR2: SGHAT, FQNNGV. CDR3 amino acids: CASSPIRRNRDRGSYEQYF. The CDR3 DNA follows: TGTGCCAGCAGCCCAATTAGAAGGAATCGGGACAGGGGATCCTACGAGCAGTACTTC.

This sequence joins TRBV29-1 and TRBJ1-1, with D tentatively TRBD1 (6 bases). V was trimmed by 7 bases and J by 8 bases, leaving 17 bases between them. CDR1 and CDR2 from the germline V gene are SQVTM and ANQGSEA. The CDR3 contains 12 residues. In DNA, the CDR3 is TGCAGCGGCGGGGAGGGGGGAGTCGAAGCTTTCTTT. As protein: CSGGEGGVEAFF. Complete variable domain (other parts from reference TRBV29-1 and TRBJ1-1): SAVISQKPSRDICQRGTSLTIQCQVDSQVTMMFWYRQQPGQSLTLIATANQGSEATYESGFVIDKFPISRPNLTFSTLTVSNMSPEDSSIYLCSGGEGGVEAFFGQGTRLTVV.

The chain links TRBV19 to TRBJ2-7; 7 nucleotides line up with TRBD2. The CDR3 is made up of 18 amino acids. V was clipped by 7 bases and J by 2 bases; unmatched bases: 20. CDR1 is LNHDA, CDR2 SQIVND, per germline (reference sequence). CDR3 nucleotide sequence: TGTGCCAGTACTCCCAGGGTTGCGGCCAGCGGGGCGGCCTACGAGCAGTACTTC. Translated, it gives CASTPRVAASGAAYEQYF.

The gene calls are TRBV7-3 and TRBJ1-6; 10 nucleotides agree with TRBD1. The CDR3 is 16 amino acids. Trimming removed 5 bases from V and 8 bases from J; junction bases left unmatched: 9. Per the germline V gene, CDR1 is SGHTA and CDR2 is FQGTGA. CDR3 bases: TGTGCCAGCAGCCGAAGGACAGGGGGATCCGATTCACCCCTCCACTTT. It is translated as CASSRRTGGSDSPLHF.

This clone was seen only a few times. The rearrangement links TRBV10-3 to TRBJ2-1; 11 bases are shared with TRBD2. The CDR3 is 16 residues long. The germline V gene has CDR1 ENHRY and CDR2 SYGVKD. Unmatched junction bases numbered 12, after V lost 6 bases and J lost 8 bases. The CDR3, as DNA: TGTGCCATCAGCCCCGGTAGCGGGAGGGGCGGCCATGAGCAGTTCTTC. Its translation is CAISPGSGRGGHEQFF.

This clone has a handful of counts. In DNA form, the CDR3 reads TGCAGCGTTGATAAGACAGGGTCGATGGGAACTGAAGCTTTCTTT. It specifies CSVDKTGSMGTEAFF. The chain links TRBV29-1 to TRBJ1-1; TRBD1 aligns across 7 bases. V gave up 3 bases and J gave up 5 bases; unmatched junction bases: 12. Germline loops: CDR1 SQVTM, CDR2 ANQGSEA. CDR3 length equals 15 residues.

This clone occurred once. The chain uses TRBV15 and TRBJ2-3; 11 bases fit TRBD2. J lost 6 bases, V lost 1 base, and 6 bases had no gene match. CDR1 is LNHNV and CDR2 is YYDKDF in the germline V gene (reference sequence). The CDR3 covers 16 residues. DNA for the CDR3: TGTGCCACCAGCAGAGGGACTAGCGGGTTGGGGGATACGCAGTATTTT. It yields the protein CATSRGTSGLGDTQYF.

This chain uses TRBV7-6 with TRBJ2-7, with 7 positions matching TRBD1. Losses at the gene ends were 6 bases for V and 2 bases for J; bases not matched to a gene: 4. Per the germline V gene, CDR1 is SGHVS and CDR2 is FNYEAQ. The CDR3 is made up of 13 amino acids. The CDR3 bases are TGTGCCAGCAGACCCACAGGGGCCTACGAGCAGTACTTC. The encoded protein is CASRPTGAYEQYF.

CDR3: CASSLGYRGRFNEQFF. CDR3 DNA sequence: TGTGCCAGCAGCTTAGGCTACAGGGGGAGATTTAATGAGCAGTTCTTC. The chain has TRBV7-2 and TRBJ2-1; 8 positions match TRBD1. The CDR3 contains 16 residues. The J segment lost 7 bases and the V segment lost 1 base, leaving 9 bases of the junction unmatched. From germline, CDR1 is SGHTA and CDR2 FQGNSA. The full variable domain, in which reference TRBV7-2 and TRBJ2-1 provide the parts outside the CDR3, is GAGVSQSPSNKVTEKGKDVELRCDPISGHTALYWYRQSLGQGLEFLIYFQGNSAPDKSGLPSDRFSAERTGGSVSTLTIQRTQQEDSAVYLCASSLGYRGRFNEQFFGPGTRLTVL.

V is TRBV7-8 and J is TRBJ2-3; 8 bases line up with TRBD2. V lost 5 bases to trimming and J lost 9 bases; unmatched junction nucleotides: 13. The CDR3 runs to 15 residues. The germline V gene encodes CDR1 SGHVS and CDR2 FQNEAQ. CDR3 protein: CASSPREVAGTTQYF. For the CDR3, the DNA is TGTGCCAGCAGCCCCAGAGAGGTAGCGGGGACAACGCAGTATTTT.

The chain has TRBV5-1 and TRBJ2-7; TRBD2 matches at 9 bases. The J segment lost 3 bases and the V segment lost 0 bases, leaving 4 bases of the junction unmatched. Germline assignment: CDR1 SGHRS and CDR2 YFSETQ. CDR3 size: 15 residues. The DNA of the CDR3 is TGCGCCAGCAGCTTGGCTCTAGCGGGAAGCTACGAGCAGTACTTC. Translated: CASSLALAGSYEQYF. Based on the CDR3 plus reference TRBV5-1 and TRBJ2-7, the full variable domain is KAGVTQTPRYLIKTRGQQVTLSCSPISGHRSVSWYQQTPGQGLQFLFEYFSETQRNKGNFPGRFSGRQFSNSRSEMNVSTLELGDSALYLCASSLALAGSYEQYFGPGTRLTVT.

The chain couples TRBV28 to TRBJ1-1; TRBD1 aligns across 7 bases. The CDR3 length is 14 residues. Looked up from germline, CDR1 is MDHEN and CDR2 is SYDVKM. V shed 2 bases, J shed 1 base, and the junction held 1 base outside the gene matches. CDR3 in DNA: TGTGCCAGCAGTTTAGGACAGGCGAACACTGAAGCTTTCTTT. Encoded protein: CASSLGQANTEAFF.

This clone was seen only a few times. The chain uses TRBV2 and TRBJ2-7; D is possibly TRBD1 (5 bases). The CDR3 extends over 14 amino acids. Germline CDR1 SNHLY, CDR2 FYNNEI. Trimming removed 8 bases at V and 5 bases at J, with 19 bases between. The CDR3 reads CASEEWSDIHEQYF. DNA for the CDR3: TGTGCCAGCGAGGAGTGGTCGGACATCCACGAGCAGTACTTC.

This clone was counted once. The chain combines TRBV9 with TRBJ1-2; maybe TRBD1 (6 bases). Germline assignment: CDR1 SGDLS and CDR2 YYNGEE. Trimming cost V 3 bases and J 8 bases, with 23 bases left between them. The CDR3 consists of 16 residues. CDR3 nucleotide sequence: TGTGCCAGCAGCGCGATACAGGGACGTTTAAAGGACGGCTACACCTTC. Protein: CASSAIQGRLKDGYTF.

The V call is TRBV4-1, the J call TRBJ2-3, with TRBD2 as a possible D gene (5 bases). Germline values: CDR1 MGHRA, CDR2 YSYEKL. V gave up 2 bases and J gave up 0 bases, with 15 bases separating them. The CDR3 is made up of 17 amino acids. The CDR3 loop is CASSQSDGLTSTDTQYF. CDR3 sequence (DNA): TGCGCCAGCAGCCAATCAGACGGACTTACTAGCACAGATACGCAGTATTTT.

The chain is built from TRBV29-1 and TRBJ1-5; D not resolved. Trimming removed 4 bases at V and 5 bases at J, with 12 bases between. This CDR3 spans 13 amino acids. Per the germline V gene, CDR1 is SQVTM and CDR2 is ANQGSEA. CDR3 residues: CSVGSGLYQPQHF. The CDR3 nucleotides are TGCAGCGTTGGTTCAGGACTCTATCAGCCCCAGCATTTT. The full variable domain, its missing parts supplied by reference TRBV29-1 and TRBJ1-5, is SAVISQKPSRDICQRGTSLTIQCQVDSQVTMMFWYRQQPGQSLTLIATANQGSEATYESGFVIDKFPISRPNLTFSTLTVSNMSPEDSSIYLCSVGSGLYQPQHFGDGTRLSIL.

The chain carries TRBV24-1 and TRBJ2-7; D might be TRBD2 (6 bases). Between the trimmed V and J ends, which lost 6 bases and 3 bases, there was a span of 11 bases. This CDR3 is built from 13 residues. The germline gives CDR1 KGHDR, CDR2 SFDVKD. In DNA form, the CDR3 reads TGTGCCACCAGTTCGGGGGTCGGCTACGAGCAGTACTTC. Translated, it gives CATSSGVGYEQYF.